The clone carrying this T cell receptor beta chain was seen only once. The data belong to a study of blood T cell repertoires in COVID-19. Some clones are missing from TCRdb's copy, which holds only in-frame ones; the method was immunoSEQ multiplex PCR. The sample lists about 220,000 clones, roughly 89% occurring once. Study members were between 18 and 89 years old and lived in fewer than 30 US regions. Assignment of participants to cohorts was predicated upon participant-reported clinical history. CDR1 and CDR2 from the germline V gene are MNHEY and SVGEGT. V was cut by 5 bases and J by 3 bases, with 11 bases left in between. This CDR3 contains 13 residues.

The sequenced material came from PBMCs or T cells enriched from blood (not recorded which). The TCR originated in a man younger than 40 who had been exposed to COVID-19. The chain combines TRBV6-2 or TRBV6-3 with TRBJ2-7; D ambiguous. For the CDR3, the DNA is TGTGCCAGCAGTCACGACACGATCTACGAGCAGTACTTC. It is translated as CASSHDTIYEQYF.